This passage covers 32 T cell receptor beta chains from one sample sequenced in a study of blood T cell repertoires in COVID-19. Measured with immunoSEQ multiplex PCR; TCRdb has only the in-frame clones, and not every one. Among approximately 160,000 clones listed, about 90% were seen once. Sample: PBMCs or T cells enriched from blood (not recorded which). These receptor sequences come from a woman aged 45 to 65 who had recovered from COVID-19.

The rearrangement joins TRBV5-1 to TRBJ1-2, with D perhaps matching TRBD1 (5 bases). This CDR3 is 15 amino acids long. The V gene lost 0 bases and the J gene lost 3 bases, with 12 bases spanning the gap. Germline CDR1 and CDR2: SGHRS and YFSETQ. The CDR3 is CASSLGGRSDYGYTF. CDR3 nucleotide sequence: TGCGCCAGCAGCTTGGGGGGCAGGTCAGACTATGGCTACACCTTC.

The rearrangement uses TRBV11-3 and TRBJ2-1, with TRBD2 identical over 7 bases. Germline-derived CDR1 and CDR2 are SGHNT and YENEEA. The CDR3 covers 15 residues. Trimming at V came to 5 bases and at J to 4 bases, leaving 8 bases not matched to a gene. CDR3 region: CASSPRSGAYNEQFF. In DNA, the CDR3 is TGTGCCAGCAGCCCACGCAGCGGGGCTTACAATGAGCAGTTCTTC.

The J gene is TRBJ2-7, the V gene TRBV6-2 or TRBV6-3, with 8 bases matching TRBD2. Trimming cost V 6 bases and J 2 bases; bases outside gene matches: 12. Germline V gene data show CDR1 as MNHEY and CDR2 as SVGEGT. The CDR3 loop spans 16 amino acids. This CDR3 reads CASSPTLAGAPYEQYF. CDR3 coding DNA: TGTGCCAGCAGCCCTACCCTAGCGGGCGCTCCCTACGAGCAGTACTTC.

The chain recombines TRBV12-5 with TRBJ2-1; TRBD2 agrees at 8 bases. J gave up 0 bases and V 7 bases, and 20 bases lay outside the gene matches. Germline V gene lookup returns CDR1 LGHNT and CDR2 FRNRAP. The length of the CDR3 is 20 residues. CDR3 nucleotides: TGTGCTAGTGCTATCCCCCCTGGACGGGAGAGCGGGAGCTCCTACAATGAGCAGTTCTTC. It encodes CASAIPPGRESGSSYNEQFF.

The CDR3 protein is CASSKGWTGVDNSPLHF. The CDR3 bases are TGTGCCAGCAGCAAAGGTTGGACAGGGGTGGATAATTCACCCCTCCACTTT. V and J are TRBV21-1 and TRBJ1-6; the table's D call, TRBD1, was not checked against the DNA. TRBV21-1 is a documented pseudogene. This CDR3 is built from 17 residues.

The chain joins TRBV27 to TRBJ2-1; D is possibly TRBD2 (6 bases). CDR3 length equals 16 residues. Deletions cut 1 base from V and 2 bases from J, with 12 bases between. Germline loops: CDR1 MNHEY, CDR2 SMNVEV (reference sequence). As DNA, the CDR3 is TGTGCCAGCAGTTTATATGGCAGGGAGGCCTACAATGAGCAGTTCTTC. It specifies CASSLYGREAYNEQFF.

This chain joins TRBV7-8 and TRBJ1-2; 11 nucleotides line up with TRBD1. The trim removed 5 bases at V and 3 bases at J, leaving 5 bases unmatched. CDR1 and CDR2 from the germline V gene are SGHVS and FQNEAQ. The length of the CDR3 is 15 residues. The CDR3 is CASSPGQGADYGYTF. The DNA for the CDR3 is TGTGCCAGCAGCCCCGGACAGGGGGCTGACTATGGCTACACCTTC.

The chain combines TRBV27 with TRBJ1-1; D not certain. CDR1 and CDR2 (germline): MNHEY, SMNVEV (reference sequence). V lost 2 bases and J 5 bases, leaving 9 bases between the germline ends. This CDR3 contains 13 residues. CDR3 in DNA: TGTGCCAGCAGTTTAGGGAGGAGGACTGAAGCTTTCTTT. Its translation is CASSLGRRTEAFF.

This CDR3 is CASRTTNPNTGELFF. DNA of the CDR3: TGTGCCAGCAGGACTACCAACCCGAACACCGGGGAGCTGTTTTTT. This chain joins TRBV27 and TRBJ2-2; TRBD2 might be the D (5 bases). The CDR3 length is 15 residues. V lost 6 bases, J lost 0 bases, and 11 bases lay in between. In germline, CDR1 is MNHEY, CDR2 SMNVEV (reference sequence).

The chain carries TRBV28 and TRBJ2-2; 10 positions match TRBD2. Germline CDR1 and CDR2: MDHEN and SYDVKM. The J segment lost 7 bases and the V segment lost 5 bases, leaving 10 bases of the junction unmatched. The CDR3 loop spans 16 amino acids. The chain's CDR3 is CASSTWTSGGGGELFF. The DNA of the CDR3 is TGTGCCAGCAGTACATGGACTAGCGGTGGCGGCGGGGAGCTGTTTTTT.

In its sample, this clone was seen a few times. The chain carries TRBV27 and TRBJ1-5; TRBD1 aligns across 7 bases. V lost 5 bases to trimming and J lost 0 bases; unmatched junction nucleotides: 13. Germline V gene lookup returns CDR1 MNHEY and CDR2 SMNVEV (reference sequence). The CDR3 has 18 residues. The CDR3 protein is CASSTRQGNTYSNQPQHF. Written as DNA, the CDR3 is TGTGCCAGCAGTACACGACAGGGAAACACCTATAGCAATCAGCCCCAGCATTTT.

V and J are TRBV9 and TRBJ2-4; TRBD2 agrees at 13 bases. V shed 4 bases and J 0 bases; nucleotides not matched to a gene: 7. Germline CDR1 reads SGDLS; CDR2 reads YYNGEE. The CDR3 sequence is 18 residues long. The chain's CDR3 is CASSPGTSGVIAKNIQYF. The CDR3 DNA reads as TGTGCCAGCAGCCCTGGGACTAGCGGGGTCATAGCCAAAAACATTCAGTACTTC.

The rearrangement links TRBV28 to TRBJ1-2, with D unresolved. Germline V CDR1 and CDR2: MDHEN, SYDVKM. V was cut by 7 bases and J by 8 bases, with 17 bases left in between. The CDR3 has 13 amino acids. CDR3 bases: TGTGCCAGCACCCTCCCCGGGAGATTGGGCTACACCTTC. Protein sequence: CASTLPGRLGYTF.

The CDR3 nucleotides are TGTGCTAGTGGTTTGGGCGTAAACACTGAAGCTTTCTTT. This gives the protein CASGLGVNTEAFF. The chain is built from TRBV12-5 and TRBJ1-1, with D unclear. Looked up from germline, CDR1 is LGHNT and CDR2 is FRNRAP. V lost 1 base and J lost 2, with 5 bases in between. This CDR3 is 13 amino acids long.

The CDR3 nucleotides are TGTGCCAGCAGCCTATCCCTTCGAGACAGGGACAACTACAATGAGCAGTTCTTC. Its translation: CASSLSLRDRDNYNEQFF. This rearrangement joins TRBV5-6 to TRBJ2-1, with 7 bases that match TRBD1. This CDR3 is built from 18 residues. V shed 4 bases and J 3 bases; nucleotides not matched to a gene: 16. The germline gives CDR1 SGHDT, CDR2 YYEEEE.

This CDR3 reads CASWTSGRAGRFF. The CDR3 DNA reads as TGTGCCAGCTGGACTAGCGGGAGGGCAGGTCGGTTCTTC. The chain is built from TRBV28 and TRBJ2-1, with TRBD2 matching 15 bases. This CDR3 is 13 amino acids long. Per the germline V gene, CDR1 is MDHEN and CDR2 is SYDVKM. J gave up 15 bases and V 8 bases, and 8 bases lay outside the gene matches.

V and J are TRBV3-1 (or the pseudogene TRBV3-2) and TRBJ1-5, with 7 bases matching TRBD1. The germline V gene has CDR1 LGHDT and CDR2 YNNKEL (reference sequence). The length of the CDR3 is 20 residues. J gave up 0 bases and V 1 base, and 15 bases lay outside the gene matches. The CDR3 here is CASSQAPETGNMNSNQPQHF. The CDR3 nucleotides are TGTGCCAGCAGCCAAGCTCCCGAGACAGGGAATATGAATAGCAATCAGCCCCAGCATTTT.

The rearrangement links TRBV19 to TRBJ2-1; 10 nucleotides line up with TRBD1. V lost 3 bases to trimming and J lost 9 bases; unmatched junction nucleotides: 11. The germline V gene has CDR1 LNHDA and CDR2 SQIVND (reference sequence). The CDR3 is 16 residues long. CDR3 sequence (DNA): TGTGCCAGTAGTATTCGGACAGGGGGTTTCTCCGGTGAGCAGTTCTTC. Amino acids: CASSIRTGGFSGEQFF.

J is TRBJ2-3 and V is TRBV11-2; D is ambiguous. V shed 0 bases and J shed 2 bases, with 9 bases lying between them. The CDR3 loop spans 15 amino acids. Germline values: CDR1 SGHAT, CDR2 FQNNGV. The CDR3 sequence: CASSLDNGNTDTQYF. DNA of the CDR3: TGTGCCAGCAGCTTAGATAACGGTAACACAGATACGCAGTATTTT.

The chain recombines TRBV28 with TRBJ1-6; D gene uncertain. V was cut by 5 bases and J by 7 bases, with 15 bases left in between. Germline CDR1 and CDR2: MDHEN and SYDVKM. The CDR3 totals 15 residues. CDR3 loop: CASSTEGEGNSPLHF. DNA of the CDR3: TGTGCCAGCAGTACGGAGGGAGAAGGCAATTCACCCCTCCACTTT.

This chain uses TRBV24-1 with TRBJ2-1; 7 bases agree with TRBD1. The CDR3 is 12 amino acids. The V segment lost 1 base and the J segment 14 bases; nucleotides outside the gene matches: 4. Germline V CDR1 and CDR2: KGHDR, SFDVKD. The CDR3 region is CATSDFTGVEFF. In DNA, the CDR3 is TGTGCCACCAGTGATTTCACAGGGGTCGAGTTCTTC.

This chain connects TRBV30 to TRBJ2-2, with 9 bases aligning to TRBD2. This CDR3 has 14 amino acids. Germline CDR1 GTSNPN, CDR2 SVGIG (reference sequence). The junction had 7 bases not matched to a gene; V was cut back by 4 bases and J by 7 bases. The CDR3 bases are TGTGCCTGGACCCCGGGACTAGCCTACGGGGAGCTGTTTTTT. Translating it yields CAWTPGLAYGELFF.

V is TRBV18 and J is TRBJ2-7, with 9 bases fitting TRBD1. There are 15 residues in the CDR3. V lost 0 bases and J lost 4; bases outside the gene matches: 4. Germline V CDR1 and CDR2: KGHSH, LQKENI. As DNA, the CDR3 is TGTGCCAGCTCACCACCCGGGACAGGGACTTACGAGCAGTACTTC. Its protein product is CASSPPGTGTYEQYF.

The rearrangement uses TRBV20-1 and TRBJ2-1; D gene ambiguous. The CDR3 is made up of 11 amino acids. CDR1 and CDR2 from the germline V gene are DFQATT and SNEGSKA (reference sequence). Trimming removed 1 base at V and 9 bases at J, with 7 bases between. CDR3 DNA: TGCAGTGCTAGAGCTACTATTGAGCAGTTCTTC. This sequence encodes CSARATIEQFF.

This rearrangement joins TRBV30 to TRBJ1-2; D not resolved. Germline V lookup: CDR1 GTSNPN, CDR2 SVGIG (reference sequence). This CDR3 spans 14 amino acids. Trimming took off 2 bases at V and 4 bases at J, with 14 bases between the two ends. In DNA, the CDR3 is TGTGCCTGGAGTCTATACAACAGCCGCTATGGCTACACCTTC. It yields the protein CAWSLYNSRYGYTF. Complete variable domain (other parts from reference TRBV30 and TRBJ1-2): SQTIHQWPATLVQPVGSPLSLECTVEGTSNPNLYWYRQAAGRGLQLLFYSVGIGQISSEVPQNLSASRPQDRQFILSSKKLLLSDSGFYLCAWSLYNSRYGYTFGSGTRLTVV.

CDR3 protein: CASSQVSTPTGANVLTF. The CDR3 DNA reads as TGTGCCAGCAGCCAAGTAAGCACCCCGACTGGGGCCAACGTCCTGACTTTC. The gene calls are TRBV3-1 (or the pseudogene TRBV3-2) and TRBJ2-6, with unresolved D. Germline assignment: CDR1 LGHDT and CDR2 YNNKEL (reference sequence). Trimming stripped 1 base from V and 2 bases from J, with 12 bases between. The CDR3 has 17 residues.

The CDR3 nucleotides are TGTGCCAGCAGCTTTGGGACAGGGCTTGACTATGGCTACACCTTC. This sequence encodes CASSFGTGLDYGYTF. The V and J genes are TRBV7-6 and TRBJ1-2; 9 bases agree with TRBD1. The V gene's germline CDR1 is SGHVS and CDR2 FNYEAQ. CDR3 size: 15 residues. The trim removed 3 bases at V and 3 bases at J, leaving 5 bases unmatched.

The J gene is TRBJ1-2, the V gene TRBV6-1; 7 bases fit TRBD1. The CDR3 covers 16 residues. From germline, CDR1 is MNHNS and CDR2 SASEGT. V lost 0 bases to trimming and J lost 2 bases; unmatched junction nucleotides: 6. CDR3 DNA sequence: TGTGCCAGCAGTGAAGCGCTTCACAGGGGAAACTATGGCTACACCTTC. Encoded protein: CASSEALHRGNYGYTF.

CDR3 loop: CASSLPGDGTDTQYF. In nucleotides, the CDR3 is TGTGCCAGCAGCTTACCCGGGGATGGCACAGATACGCAGTATTTT. The genes are TRBV7-3 and TRBJ2-3, with TRBD2 as a possible D gene (5 bases). The V end was cut by 2 bases, the J end by 1 base, with 10 bases between. The CDR3 loop spans 15 amino acids. Germline V gives CDR1 SGHTA, CDR2 FQGTGA.

This sequence joins TRBV18 and TRBJ2-1, with TRBD1 matching 9 bases. The J segment lost 7 bases and the V segment lost 4 bases, leaving 5 bases of the junction unmatched. The germline V gene encodes CDR1 KGHSH and CDR2 LQKENI. CDR3 length: 14 amino acids. The CDR3 nucleotides are TGTGCCAGCTCACGACCGACAGGGGGGAATGAGCAGTTCTTC. It is translated as CASSRPTGGNEQFF. Variable domain in full (rest from reference TRBV18 and TRBJ2-1): NAGVMQNPRHLVRRRGQEARLRCSPMKGHSHVYWYRQLPEEGLKFMVYLQKENIIDESGMPKERFSAEFPKEGPSILRIQQVVRGDSAAYFCASSRPTGGNEQFFGPGTRLTVL.

The chain is built from TRBV10-3 and TRBJ2-1; 11 nucleotides match TRBD2. Germline V gives CDR1 ENHRY, CDR2 SYGVKD. This CDR3 has 13 amino acids. J was trimmed by 5 bases and V by 9 bases; bases with no gene match: 3. The DNA for the CDR3 is TGTGCCATTAGCGGGAGGGCCGACAATGAGCAGTTCTTC. Amino acids: CAISGRADNEQFF.

This clone was recorded once. The chain recombines TRBV5-4 with TRBJ2-7, with 13 bases matching TRBD2. CDR1 is SGHNT, CDR2 YYREEE, per germline (reference sequence). The CDR3 is made up of 16 amino acids. J was trimmed by 5 bases and V by 3 bases; bases with no gene match: 8. The DNA of the CDR3 is TGTGCCAGCAGCTCCTCCGGGACTAGCGGGATCCACGAGCAGTACTTC. Translation gives CASSSSGTSGIHEQYF.